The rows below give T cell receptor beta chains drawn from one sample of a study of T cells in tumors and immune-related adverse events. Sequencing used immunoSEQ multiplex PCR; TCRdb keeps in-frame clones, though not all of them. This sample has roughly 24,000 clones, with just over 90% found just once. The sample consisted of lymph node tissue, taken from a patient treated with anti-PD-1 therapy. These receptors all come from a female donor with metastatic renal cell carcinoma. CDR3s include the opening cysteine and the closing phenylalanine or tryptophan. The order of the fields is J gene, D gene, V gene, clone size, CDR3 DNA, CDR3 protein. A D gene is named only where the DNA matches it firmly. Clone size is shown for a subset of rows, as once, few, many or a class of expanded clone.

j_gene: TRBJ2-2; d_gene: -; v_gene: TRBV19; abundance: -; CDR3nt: TGTGCCAGTAGTATGGGGGTAGCAATCGGGGAGCTGTTTTTT; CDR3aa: CASSMGVAIGELFF
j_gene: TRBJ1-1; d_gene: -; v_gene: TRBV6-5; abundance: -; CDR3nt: TGTGCCACCTCGACCGGATCGGGGAACACTGAAGCTTTCTTT; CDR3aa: CATSTGSGNTEAFF
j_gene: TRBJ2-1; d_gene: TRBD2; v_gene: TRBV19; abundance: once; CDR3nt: TGTGCCAGTAGTATTCTAAGGGCTGGCGGGAGTTGGAATGAGCAGTTCTTC; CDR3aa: CASSILRAGGSWNEQFF
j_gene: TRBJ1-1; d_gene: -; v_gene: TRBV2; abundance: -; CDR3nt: TGTGCCAGCAAACCTGAGGGATTATACACTGCTGAAGCTTTCTTT; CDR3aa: CASKPEGLYTAEAFF
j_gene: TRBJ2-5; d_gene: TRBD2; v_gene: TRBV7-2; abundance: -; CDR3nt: TGTGCCAGCAGCTACCTCCGGGGGGGCCAAGAGACCCAGTACTTC; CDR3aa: CASSYLRGGQETQYF
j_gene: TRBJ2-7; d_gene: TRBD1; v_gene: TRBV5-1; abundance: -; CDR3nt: TGCGCCAGCAGCACCCTCCCACCGGGACAGACCCTCTACGAGCAGTACTTC; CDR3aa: CASSTLPPGQTLYEQYF
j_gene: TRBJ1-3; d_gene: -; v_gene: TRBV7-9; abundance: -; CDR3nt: TGTGCCAGCAGCTTATATCGTAACACCATATATTTT; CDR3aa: CASSLYRNTIYF
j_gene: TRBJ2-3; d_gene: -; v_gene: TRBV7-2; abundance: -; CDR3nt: TGTGCCAGCAGCCGAGGTGGGGGCATTACTAGCACAGATACGCAGTATTTT; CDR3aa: CASSRGGGITSTDTQYF
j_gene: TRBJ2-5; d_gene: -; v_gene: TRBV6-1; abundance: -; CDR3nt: TGTGCCAGCAGTGTTGAAAACCTACAAGAGACCCAGTACTTC; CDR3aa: CASSVENLQETQYF
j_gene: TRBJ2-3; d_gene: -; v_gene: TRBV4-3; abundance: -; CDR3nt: TGCGCCAGCAGCCAAGAGGCGACGGGGATATACACAGATACGCAGTATTTT; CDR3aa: CASSQEATGIYTDTQYF
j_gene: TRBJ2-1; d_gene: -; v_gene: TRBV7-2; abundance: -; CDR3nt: TGTGCCAGCAGCTTAGCTCGCGGGGAATTCAATGAGCAGTTCTTC; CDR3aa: CASSLARGEFNEQFF
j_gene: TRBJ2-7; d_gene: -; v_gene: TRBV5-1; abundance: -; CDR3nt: TGCGCCAGCAGCCCGACGCCCACCTACGAGCAGTACTTC; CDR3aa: CASSPTPTYEQYF
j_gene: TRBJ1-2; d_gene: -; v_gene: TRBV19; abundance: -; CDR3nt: TGTGCCAGTAGTATCACACACCTTTCTAACTATGGCTACACCTTC; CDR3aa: CASSITHLSNYGYTF
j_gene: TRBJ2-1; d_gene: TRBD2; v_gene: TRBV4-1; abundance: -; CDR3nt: TGCGCCAGCAGCCAAGACTCGGGACTAGCGGATTACAATGAGCAGTTCTTC; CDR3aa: CASSQDSGLADYNEQFF
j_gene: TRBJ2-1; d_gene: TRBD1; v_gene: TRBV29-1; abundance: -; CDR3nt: TGCAGCGTTGGCATACAGGGGGGTACCTACAATGAGCAGTTCTTC; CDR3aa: CSVGIQGGTYNEQFF
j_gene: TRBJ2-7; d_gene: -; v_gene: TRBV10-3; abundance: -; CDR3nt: TGTGCCACCAACCCAGCGGACTCCTACGAGCAGTACTTC; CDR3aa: CATNPADSYEQYF
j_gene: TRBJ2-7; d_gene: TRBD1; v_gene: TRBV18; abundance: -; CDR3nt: TGTGCCAGCTCGCCGGGACAGGCGACACGGGGCTACGAGCAGTACTTC; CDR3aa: CASSPGQATRGYEQYF
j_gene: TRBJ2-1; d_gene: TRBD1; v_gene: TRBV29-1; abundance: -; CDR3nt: TGCAGCATCACAGGGGTTTACAATGAGCAGTTCTTC; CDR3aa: CSITGVYNEQFF